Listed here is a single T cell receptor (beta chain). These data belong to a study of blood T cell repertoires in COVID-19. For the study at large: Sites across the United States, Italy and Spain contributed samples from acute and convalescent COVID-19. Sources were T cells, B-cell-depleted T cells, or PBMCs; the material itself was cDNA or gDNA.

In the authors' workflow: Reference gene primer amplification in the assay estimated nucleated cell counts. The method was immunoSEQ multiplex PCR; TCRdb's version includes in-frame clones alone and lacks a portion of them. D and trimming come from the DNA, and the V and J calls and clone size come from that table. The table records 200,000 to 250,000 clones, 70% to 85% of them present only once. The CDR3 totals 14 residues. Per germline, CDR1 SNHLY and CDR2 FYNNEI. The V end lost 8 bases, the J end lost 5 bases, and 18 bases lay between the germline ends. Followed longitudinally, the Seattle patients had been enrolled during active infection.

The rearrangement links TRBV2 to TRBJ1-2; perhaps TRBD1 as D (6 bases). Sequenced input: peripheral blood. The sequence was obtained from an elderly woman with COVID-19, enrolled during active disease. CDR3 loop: CASAERQERYGYTF. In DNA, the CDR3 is TGTGCCAGCGCCGAGAGACAGGAGAGGTATGGCTACACCTTC.